This T cell receptor beta chain was documented in a study of T-cell memory formation after mild COVID-19. As regards this clonotype: Its antigen is unidentified.

General study results and limits: Clonal second-wave expansions that peaked on day 37 had unconfirmed SARS-CoV-2 specificity. Most CD4+ clones that shrank were in CM and EM, while CD8+ ones turned up in EMRA. CD4+ bias marked clones expanding day 15 to 37, unlike balanced contracting clones.

Employing constant-segment primers, 5'RACE generated TCR alpha and TCR beta cDNA libraries bearing sample barcodes and UMIs. From the 5' RACE reads, TCRdb called clonotypes with MiXCR, one entry per CDR3 protein. The sample carries roughly 510,000 distinct CDR3 sequences, 17% recorded once. This CDR3 has 15 amino acids. V was cut by 5 bases and J by 0 bases, with 11 bases left in between. The sequence came from an adult woman who had mild COVID-19 (a few samples of this study predate the infection). Cell type and time point are not known. Sequenced sample: PBMCs or a T cell subset sorted from them (not recorded which). The chain joins TRBV12-3 or TRBV12-4 to TRBJ1-3; D is ambiguous. The chain's CDR3 is CASSLGPISGNTIYF. In DNA form, the CDR3 reads TGTGCCAGCAGTCTTGGACCGATCTCTGGAAACACCATATATTTT.